A selection of T cell receptor beta chains follows, all from one sample in a study of PD-1 blockade in mismatch repair-deficient tumors. The method was immunoSEQ multiplex PCR; TCRdb's version includes in-frame clones alone and lacks a portion of them. The table has 100,000 to 150,000 clones, around 86% seen once. The sample was peripheral blood, taken 44 weeks after starting pembrolizumab. The receptor set was obtained from an adult with mismatch repair-deficient cancer. Each CDR3 is given with its conserved first and last residue. A D gene is named only where the DNA matches it firmly.

d_gene: TRBD2; j_gene: TRBJ2-7; v_gene: TRBV4-3; CDR3nt: TGCGCCAGCAGCCCCTCTAGCGGGAGTCTTTACGAGCAGTACTTC; CDR3aa: CASSPSSGSLYEQYF
d_gene: -; j_gene: TRBJ1-5; v_gene: TRBV19; CDR3nt: TGTGCCAGTAGCCAATGGGGGGACCAGCCCCAGCATTTT; CDR3aa: CASSQWGDQPQHF
d_gene: TRBD2; j_gene: TRBJ2-3; v_gene: TRBV11-3; CDR3nt: TGTGCCAGCAGTGTCGGACTAGCGGGATTCGATACGCAGTATTTT; CDR3aa: CASSVGLAGFDTQYF
d_gene: -; j_gene: TRBJ1-4; v_gene: TRBV6-1; CDR3nt: TGTGCCACTTCCCATGGGACTTTCAATGAAAAACTGTTTTTT; CDR3aa: CATSHGTFNEKLFF
d_gene: -; j_gene: TRBJ2-7; v_gene: TRBV7-2; CDR3nt: TGTGCCAGCAGCTTAGGGGTTTGGGGAGGATCGCCTGGCGAGCAGTACTTC; CDR3aa: CASSLGVWGGSPGEQYF
d_gene: TRBD1; j_gene: TRBJ1-1; v_gene: TRBV11-2; CDR3nt: TGTGCCAGCAGCAGTAACAGGGGGAGGAACACTGAAGCTTTCTTT; CDR3aa: CASSSNRGRNTEAFF
d_gene: -; j_gene: TRBJ1-2; v_gene: TRBV5-6; CDR3nt: TGTGCCAGCAGCACTGAAGCGGGCTCCCCCGTCTATGGCTACACCTTC; CDR3aa: CASSTEAGSPVYGYTF
d_gene: -; j_gene: TRBJ1-3; v_gene: TRBV7-2; CDR3nt: TGTGCCAGCAGCCCCCAAGGAGGAAACACCATATATTTT; CDR3aa: CASSPQGGNTIYF
d_gene: -; j_gene: TRBJ2-1; v_gene: TRBV7-9; CDR3nt: TGTGCCAGCAGCGCCGGGGGAACATCCTACAATGAGCAGTTCTTC; CDR3aa: CASSAGGTSYNEQFF
d_gene: -; j_gene: TRBJ1-2; v_gene: TRBV6-5; CDR3nt: TGTGCCAGCAGCTACTCCGAGGCAGGCTACGGCTACACCTTC; CDR3aa: CASSYSEAGYGYTF
d_gene: -; j_gene: TRBJ2-1; v_gene: TRBV20-1; CDR3nt: TGCAGTGCAGCCTACAATGAGCAGTTCTTC; CDR3aa: CSAAYNEQFF
d_gene: -; j_gene: TRBJ1-2; v_gene: TRBV4-1; CDR3nt: TGCGCCAGCAGCCAAGCTGTCGGTACGCTCTATGGCTACACCTTC; CDR3aa: CASSQAVGTLYGYTF
d_gene: -; j_gene: TRBJ2-6; v_gene: TRBV27; CDR3nt: TGTGCCAGCAGTTTCCACTCCCGGGGGAGCTCTGGGGCCAACGTCCTGACTTTC; CDR3aa: CASSFHSRGSSGANVLTF
d_gene: -; j_gene: TRBJ2-1; v_gene: TRBV19; CDR3nt: TGTGCCAGTAGTATTTTGGGGAATGAGCAGTTCTTC; CDR3aa: CASSILGNEQFF
d_gene: TRBD1; j_gene: TRBJ2-3; v_gene: TRBV27; CDR3nt: TGTGCCAGCAGTTTATTAGGGGGCGCGGATACGCAGTATTTT; CDR3aa: CASSLLGGADTQYF
d_gene: -; j_gene: TRBJ2-1; v_gene: TRBV27; CDR3nt: TGTGCCAGCAGTTGGGCTCCGGGGTGGCCCTACAATGAGCAGTTCTTC; CDR3aa: CASSWAPGWPYNEQFF
d_gene: -; j_gene: TRBJ2-2; v_gene: TRBV6-4; CDR3nt: TGTGCCCTACTTGACAGAAGCACCGGGGAGCTGTTTTTT; CDR3aa: CALLDRSTGELFF
d_gene: TRBD2; j_gene: TRBJ2-7; v_gene: TRBV11-2; CDR3nt: TGTGCCAGCAGCTTGGTGGGAGGGCTAAACGAGCAGTACTTC; CDR3aa: CASSLVGGLNEQYF